This T cell receptor (beta chain) was found in a study of spatial heterogeneity in lung cancer. TCRdb independently ran MiXCR on the 5' RACE reads; one entry per CDR3 protein. Of more than 75,000 distinct CDR3 sequences in the sample, around an eighth were seen once. Germline CDR1 is MNHEY and CDR2 is SMNVEV (reference sequence). V dropped 3 bases and J dropped 5 bases, with 13 bases sitting between them. This CDR3 is built from 15 residues. Sample time point: sample taken at primary tumor resection. Unsorted samples of tumor, nontumor lung or frozen PBMC had their whole RNA sequenced. Samples came from some 73 TRACERx patients with untreated early-stage lung cancer.

The source material was PBMCs, sampled at surgery. The origin of this receptor is a male donor with early-stage non-small cell lung cancer. V gene TRBV27 combines with J gene TRBJ2-2; perhaps D is TRBD1 or TRBD2 (6 bases each). CDR3 protein: CASSLEGHVTGELFF. CDR3 sequence (DNA): TGTGCCAGCAGTTTGGAGGGACACGTAACCGGGGAGCTGTTTTTT.